The 8 T cell receptor beta chains below were found in one sample sequenced in a study of T-cell memory formation after mild COVID-19. TCRdb passed the 5' RACE reads through MiXCR, listing each CDR3 protein once. This sample has some 320,000 distinct CDR3 sequences, with 14% found just once. The sequenced sample was PBMCs or a T cell subset sorted from them (not recorded which). The origin of the receptors is a man younger than 35 who had mild COVID-19 (a few samples of this study predate the infection). Cell type and time point are not known.

V gene TRBV18 combines with J gene TRBJ1-5; D possibly corresponds to TRBD1 (6 bases). The V end lost 6 bases, the J end lost 0 bases, and 15 bases lay between the germline ends. The CDR3 totals 16 residues. CDR1 is KGHSH and CDR2 is LQKENI in the germline V gene. CDR3: CASSLGGGFSNQPQHF. The CDR3 DNA reads as TGTGCCAGCTCCCTCGGAGGGGGGTTTAGCAATCAGCCCCAGCATTTT.

Ten or more counts support this clonotype. In nucleotides, the CDR3 is TGCGCCAGCAGCCCTAGGGGGGGTAGCACAGATACGCAGTATTTT. Protein: CASSPRGGSTDTQYF. The rearrangement joins TRBV4-3 to TRBJ2-3, with a tentative D call TRBD2 (7 bases). V was cut by 4 bases and J by 0 bases, with 11 bases left in between. Germline values: CDR1 LGHNA, CDR2 YSLEER. This CDR3 spans 15 amino acids.

In this sample, this clonotype turned up a few times. J is TRBJ1-1 and V is TRBV6-6; TRBD1 matches 8 bases. Germline-derived CDR1 and CDR2 are MNHNY and SVGAGI (reference sequence). This CDR3 is 16 amino acids long. Unmatched junction bases numbered 8, after V lost 1 base and J lost 4 bases. The CDR3 region has the DNA TGTGCCAGCAGTTACTTTTCAGGGGGCGTGGGCACTGAAGCTTTCTTT. Translated, it gives CASSYFSGGVGTEAFF.

The rearrangement links TRBV4-2 to TRBJ1-1, with D hard to call. Germline loops: CDR1 LGHNA, CDR2 YNFKEQ. Trimming took off 3 bases at V and 3 bases at J, with 11 bases between the two ends. CDR3 size: 14 residues. The DNA for the CDR3 is TGTGCCAGCAGCCAGGACTACAGCTACACTGAAGCTTTCTTT. Translated, it gives CASSQDYSYTEAFF.

This clonotype was counted between two and nine times. The genes are TRBV14 and TRBJ2-5; possible D gene TRBD2, 5 bases. V was clipped by 2 bases and J by 4 bases, with 11 bases between them. The CDR3 runs 14 residues. Germline lookup yields CDR1 SGHDN and CDR2 FVKESK. CDR3 bases: TGTGCCAGCAGCCAATGGTATAGCGCAGAGACCCAGTACTTC. It codes for CASSQWYSAETQYF.

The rearrangement uses TRBV2 and TRBJ1-1, with TRBD1 matching over 8 bases. With 4 bases clipped from V and 1 base from J, the junction kept 5 bases outside the gene matches. Germline CDR1 and CDR2: SNHLY and FYNNEI. CDR3 length equals 15 residues. The DNA for the CDR3 is TGTGCCAGCAGTGGGACAGGGCTATGGAACACTGAAGCTTTCTTT. Residues: CASSGTGLWNTEAFF.

This clonotype was found many times. This sequence joins TRBV12-3 or TRBV12-4 and TRBJ2-7; D not certain. V was pared by 7 bases and J by 4 bases, with 11 bases between. This CDR3 comprises 12 residues. The DNA for the CDR3 is TGTGCCAGCACCCTGAACGGATACGAGCAGTACTTC. As protein: CASTLNGYEQYF.

This clonotype has only a few counts. The chain is built from TRBV29-1 and TRBJ2-1, with 9 nucleotides matching TRBD1. The CDR3 has 12 residues. V gave up 4 bases and J gave up 6 bases; unmatched junction bases: 1. Germline assignment: CDR1 SQVTM and CDR2 ANQGSEA. CDR3 nucleotide sequence: TGCAGCGTTGGGGACAGGGTCAATGAGCAGTTCTTC. This translates into CSVGDRVNEQFF.